This T cell receptor beta chain was sequenced during a study of vaccination and CD4 T cells after COVID-19. Treatment given: roughly 10-day PBMC culture with coronavirus spike peptide pools or control peptides (ViraFEST assay). ViraFEST enlarged antigen-specific T cell populations with peptide pools and afterwards sequenced TCRs. This CDR3 is built from 12 residues. V lost 6 bases to trimming and J lost 4 bases; unmatched junction nucleotides: 2. Germline V lookup: CDR1 KGHSH, CDR2 LQKENI. Of note for this clonotype: Antigen specificity is unknown.

Once obtained from cultured CD4+ T cells, the DNA was sequenced using the Oncomine TCR Beta short-read assay. DNA came from CD4+ T cells after culture. TCRdb reprocessed the PCR reads via MiXCR and lists one record per CDR3 protein. The table has 9,500 to 15,000 distinct CDR3 sequences, 30% to 40% seen once. The TCR comes from a human donor who had recovered from COVID-19. This specimen consisted of CD4+ T cells from blood, cultured in vitro, obtained after SARS-CoV-2 vaccination. V usage is TRBV18 and J usage is TRBJ2-5, with TRBD2 identical over 7 bases. As DNA, the CDR3 is TGTGCCAGCTCCCCGGGGGGAGAGACCCAGTACTTC. Its translation is CASSPGGETQYF. The full variable domain, with the rest looked up from reference TRBV18 and TRBJ2-5, is NAGVMQNPRHLVRRRGQEARLRCSPMKGHSHVYWYRQLPEEGLKFMVYLQKENIIDESGMPKERFSAEFPKEGPSILRIQQVVRGDSAAYFCASSPGGETQYFGPGTRLLVL.